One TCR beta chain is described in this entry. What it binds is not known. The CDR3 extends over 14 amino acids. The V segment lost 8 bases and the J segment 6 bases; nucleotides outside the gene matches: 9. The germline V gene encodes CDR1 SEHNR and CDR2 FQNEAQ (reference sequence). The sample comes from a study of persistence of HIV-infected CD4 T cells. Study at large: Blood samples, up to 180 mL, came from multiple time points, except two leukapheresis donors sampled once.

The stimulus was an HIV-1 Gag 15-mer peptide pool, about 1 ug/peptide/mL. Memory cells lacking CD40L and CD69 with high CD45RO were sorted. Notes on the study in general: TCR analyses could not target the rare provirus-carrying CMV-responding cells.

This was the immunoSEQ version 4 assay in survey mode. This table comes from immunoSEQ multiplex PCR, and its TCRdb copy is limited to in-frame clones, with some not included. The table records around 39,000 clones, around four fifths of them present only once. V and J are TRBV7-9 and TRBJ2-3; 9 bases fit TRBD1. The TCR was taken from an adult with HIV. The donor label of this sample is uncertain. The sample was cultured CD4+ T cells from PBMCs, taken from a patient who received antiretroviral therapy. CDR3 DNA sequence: TGTGCCAGCGGCCGGGACAGGGCTTCGGATACGCAGTATTTT. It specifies CASGRDRASDTQYF.